This T cell receptor beta chain was sequenced for a study of cytomegalovirus exposure and HLA in healthy donors. V shed 6 bases, J shed 8 bases, and the junction held 17 bases outside the gene matches. Germline V gene lookup returns CDR1 LNHDA and CDR2 SQIVND (reference sequence). The CDR3 contains 16 residues. The PCR employed 60 Vbeta primers together with 13 Jbeta primers. Clones were read by immunoSEQ multiplex PCR, and TCRdb kept only the in-frame ones, dropping some. The profile shows 140,000 to 150,000 clones, about three quarters of them singletons. Material: PBMCs. This chain connects TRBV19 to TRBJ1-2, with 8 nucleotides matching TRBD1. This TCR was recovered from a man aged 35 to 55 in good health and CMV-seronegative. The CDR3 sequence: CASRPLATGAEGGYTF. In nucleotides, the CDR3 is TGTGCCAGTAGACCGCTCGCGACAGGGGCTGAGGGCGGCTACACCTTC.